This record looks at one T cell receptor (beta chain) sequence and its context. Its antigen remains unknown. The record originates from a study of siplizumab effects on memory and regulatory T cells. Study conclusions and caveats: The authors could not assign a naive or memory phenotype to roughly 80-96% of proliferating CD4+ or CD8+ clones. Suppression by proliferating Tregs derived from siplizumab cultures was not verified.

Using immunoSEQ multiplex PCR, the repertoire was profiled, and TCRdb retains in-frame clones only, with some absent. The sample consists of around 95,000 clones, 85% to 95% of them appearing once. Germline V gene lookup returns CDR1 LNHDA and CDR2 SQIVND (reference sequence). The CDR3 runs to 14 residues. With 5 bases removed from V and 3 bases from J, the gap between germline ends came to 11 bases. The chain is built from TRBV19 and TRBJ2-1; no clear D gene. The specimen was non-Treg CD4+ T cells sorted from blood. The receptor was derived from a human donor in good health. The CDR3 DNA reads TGTGCCAGTAGTCCTTTCTACGTCTACAATGAGCAGTTCTTC. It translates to CASSPFYVYNEQFF.